The source of this T cell receptor beta chain is a study of blood T cell repertoires in COVID-19. This CDR3 comprises 13 residues. Per the germline V gene, CDR1 is SQVTM and CDR2 is ANQGSEA. Trimming took 5 bases from V and 6 from J, leaving 14 bases between them. Source study methods: Estimation of nucleated cell counts relied on the amplification of reference gene primers. Using immunoSEQ multiplex PCR, the repertoire was profiled, and TCRdb retains in-frame clones only, with some absent. V and J calls and clone size are copied from that table; D and trimming were computed from the DNA. The sample shows some 140,000 clones, roughly 82% of them seen only once.

The rearrangement links TRBV29-1 to TRBJ2-1, with D possibly matching TRBD2 (6 bases). Material for sequencing was peripheral blood. The clonotype originates from an elderly man with acute or convalescent COVID-19. This CDR3 reads CSVRTLEGNEQFF. The CDR3 nucleotides read TGCAGCGTTCGGACACTGGAGGGCAATGAGCAGTTCTTC.